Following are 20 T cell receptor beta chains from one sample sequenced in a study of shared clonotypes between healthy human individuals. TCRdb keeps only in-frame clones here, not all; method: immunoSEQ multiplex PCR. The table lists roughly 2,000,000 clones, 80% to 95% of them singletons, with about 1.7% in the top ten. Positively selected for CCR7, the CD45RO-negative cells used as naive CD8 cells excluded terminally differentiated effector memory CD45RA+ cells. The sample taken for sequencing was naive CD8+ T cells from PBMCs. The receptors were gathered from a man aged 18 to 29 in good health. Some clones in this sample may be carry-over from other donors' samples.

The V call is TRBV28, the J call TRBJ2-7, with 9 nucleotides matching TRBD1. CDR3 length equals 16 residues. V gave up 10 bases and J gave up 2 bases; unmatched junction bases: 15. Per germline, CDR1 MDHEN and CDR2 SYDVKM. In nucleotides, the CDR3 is TGTGCCAACCTATTGAACTCCGGGACAGGGCCCTACGAGCAGTACTTC. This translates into CANLLNSGTGPYEQYF.

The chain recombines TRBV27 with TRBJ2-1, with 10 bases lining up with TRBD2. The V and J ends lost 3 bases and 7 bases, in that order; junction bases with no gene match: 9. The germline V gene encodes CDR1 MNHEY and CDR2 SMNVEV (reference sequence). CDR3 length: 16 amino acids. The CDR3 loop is CASSFPVLSGRNEQFF. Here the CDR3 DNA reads TGTGCCAGCAGTTTTCCAGTACTTAGCGGGAGGAATGAGCAGTTCTTC.

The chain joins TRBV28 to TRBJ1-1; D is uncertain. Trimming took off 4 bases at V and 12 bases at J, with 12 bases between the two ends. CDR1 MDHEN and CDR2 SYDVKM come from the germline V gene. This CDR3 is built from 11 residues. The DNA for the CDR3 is TGTGCCAGCAGTTCTTTGGTCGAAACTTTCTTT. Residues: CASSSLVETFF. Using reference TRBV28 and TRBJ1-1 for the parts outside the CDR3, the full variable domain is DVKVTQSSRYLVKRTGEKVFLECVQDMDHENMFWYRQDPGLGLRLIYFSYDVKMKEKGDIPEGYSVSREKKERFSLILESASTNQTSMYLCASSSLVETFFGQGTRLTVV.

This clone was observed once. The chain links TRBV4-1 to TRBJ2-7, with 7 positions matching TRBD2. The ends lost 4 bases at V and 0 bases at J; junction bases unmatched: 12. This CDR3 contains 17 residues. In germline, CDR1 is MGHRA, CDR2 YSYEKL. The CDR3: CASSLAPQTSNSYEQYF. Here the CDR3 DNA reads TGCGCCAGCAGCCTCGCACCTCAGACTAGCAACTCCTACGAGCAGTACTTC.

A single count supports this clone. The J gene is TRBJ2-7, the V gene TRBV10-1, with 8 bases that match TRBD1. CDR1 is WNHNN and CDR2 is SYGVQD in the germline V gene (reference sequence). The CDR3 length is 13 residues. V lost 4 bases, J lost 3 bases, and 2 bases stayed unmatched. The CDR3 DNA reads TGCGCCAGCAGTGCCGGACAGGGCTACGAGCAGTACTTC. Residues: CASSAGQGYEQYF.

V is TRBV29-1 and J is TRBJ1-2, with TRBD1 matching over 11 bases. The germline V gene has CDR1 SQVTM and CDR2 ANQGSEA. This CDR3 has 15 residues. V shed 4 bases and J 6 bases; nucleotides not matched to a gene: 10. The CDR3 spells CSVGPWTGGADGYTF. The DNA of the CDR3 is TGCAGCGTTGGCCCTTGGACAGGGGGCGCAGATGGCTACACCTTC.

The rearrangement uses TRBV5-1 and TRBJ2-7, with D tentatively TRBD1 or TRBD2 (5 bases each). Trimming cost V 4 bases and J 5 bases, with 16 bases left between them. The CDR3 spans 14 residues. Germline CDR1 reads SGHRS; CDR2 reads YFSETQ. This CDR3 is CASSPGPALHEQYF. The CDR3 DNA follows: TGCGCCAGCAGCCCGGGACCCGCCCTCCACGAGCAGTACTTC.

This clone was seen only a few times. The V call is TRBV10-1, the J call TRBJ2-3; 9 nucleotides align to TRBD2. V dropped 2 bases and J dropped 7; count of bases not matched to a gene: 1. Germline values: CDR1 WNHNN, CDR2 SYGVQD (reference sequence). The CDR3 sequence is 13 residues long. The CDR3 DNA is TGCGCCAGCAGTGAGACTAGCGGGTATACGCAGTATTTT. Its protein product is CASSETSGYTQYF.

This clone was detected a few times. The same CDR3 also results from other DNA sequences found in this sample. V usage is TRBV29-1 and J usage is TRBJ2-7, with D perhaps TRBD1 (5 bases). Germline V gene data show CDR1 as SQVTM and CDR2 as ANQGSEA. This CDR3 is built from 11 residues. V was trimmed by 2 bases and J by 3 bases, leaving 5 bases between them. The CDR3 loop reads CSVEQGYEQYF. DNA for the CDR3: TGCAGCGTTGAACAGGGCTACGAGCAGTACTTC.

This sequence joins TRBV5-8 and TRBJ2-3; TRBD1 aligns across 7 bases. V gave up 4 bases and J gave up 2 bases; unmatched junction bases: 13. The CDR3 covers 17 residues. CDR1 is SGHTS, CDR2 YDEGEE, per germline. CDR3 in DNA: TGTGCCAGCAGCCTGACAGGGCTCTACGTAATCACAGATACGCAGTATTTT. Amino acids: CASSLTGLYVITDTQYF.

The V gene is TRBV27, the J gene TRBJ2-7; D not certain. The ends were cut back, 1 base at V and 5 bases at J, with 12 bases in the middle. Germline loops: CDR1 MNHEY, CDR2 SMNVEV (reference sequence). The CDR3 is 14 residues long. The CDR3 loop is CASSLLGNIHEQYF. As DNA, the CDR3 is TGTGCCAGCAGTTTATTAGGGAATATCCACGAGCAGTACTTC.

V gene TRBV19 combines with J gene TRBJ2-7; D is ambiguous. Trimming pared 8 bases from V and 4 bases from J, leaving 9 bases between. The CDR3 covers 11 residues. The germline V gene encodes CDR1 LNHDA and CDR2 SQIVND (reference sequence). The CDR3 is CASHARYEQYF. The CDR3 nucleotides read TGTGCCAGTCATGCCCGATACGAGCAGTACTTC.

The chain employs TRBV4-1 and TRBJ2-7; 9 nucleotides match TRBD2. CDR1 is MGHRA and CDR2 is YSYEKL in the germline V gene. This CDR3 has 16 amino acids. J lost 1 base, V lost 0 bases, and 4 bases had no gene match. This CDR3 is CASSQDSLAGSYEQYF. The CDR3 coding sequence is TGCGCCAGCAGCCAAGATTCCCTAGCGGGATCCTACGAGCAGTACTTC.

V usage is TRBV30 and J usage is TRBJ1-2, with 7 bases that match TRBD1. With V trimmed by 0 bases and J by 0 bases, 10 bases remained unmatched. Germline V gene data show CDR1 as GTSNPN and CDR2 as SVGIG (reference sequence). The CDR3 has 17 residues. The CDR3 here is CAWSVPRQGFPNYGYTF. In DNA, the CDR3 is TGTGCCTGGAGTGTACCCCGACAGGGATTTCCTAACTATGGCTACACCTTC.

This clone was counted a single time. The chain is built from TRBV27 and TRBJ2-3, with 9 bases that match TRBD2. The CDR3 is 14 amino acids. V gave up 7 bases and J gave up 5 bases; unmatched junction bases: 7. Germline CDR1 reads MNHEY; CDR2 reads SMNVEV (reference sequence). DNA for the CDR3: TGTGCCAGCACCTTAGCGGGAGCGGAAGATACGCAGTATTTT. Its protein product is CASTLAGAEDTQYF.

CDR3 DNA sequence: TGTGCCAGCGGGACGGGGAATGAGTTTTTGACCGGGGAGCTGTTTTTT. This codes for CASGTGNEFLTGELFF. V is TRBV28 and J is TRBJ2-2; D may match TRBD1 or TRBD2 (5 bases each). The CDR3 runs 16 residues. The germline V gene encodes CDR1 MDHEN and CDR2 SYDVKM. Trimming cost V 8 bases and J 5 bases, with 21 bases left between them.

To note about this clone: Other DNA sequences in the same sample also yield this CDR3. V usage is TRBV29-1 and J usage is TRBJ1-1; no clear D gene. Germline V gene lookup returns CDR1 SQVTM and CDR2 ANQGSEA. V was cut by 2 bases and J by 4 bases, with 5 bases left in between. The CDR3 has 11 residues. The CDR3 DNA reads TGCAGCGTTGAATTGGGCACTGAAGCTTTCTTT. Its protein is CSVELGTEAFF.

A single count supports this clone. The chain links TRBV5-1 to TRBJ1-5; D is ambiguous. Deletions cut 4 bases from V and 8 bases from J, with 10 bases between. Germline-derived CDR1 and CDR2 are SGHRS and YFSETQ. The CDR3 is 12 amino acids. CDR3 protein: CASSEEWEPQHF. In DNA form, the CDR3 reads TGCGCCAGCAGCGAGGAGTGGGAGCCCCAGCATTTT. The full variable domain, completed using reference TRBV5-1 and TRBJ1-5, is KAGVTQTPRYLIKTRGQQVTLSCSPISGHRSVSWYQQTPGQGLQFLFEYFSETQRNKGNFPGRFSGRQFSNSRSEMNVSTLELGDSALYLCASSEEWEPQHFGDGTRLSIL.

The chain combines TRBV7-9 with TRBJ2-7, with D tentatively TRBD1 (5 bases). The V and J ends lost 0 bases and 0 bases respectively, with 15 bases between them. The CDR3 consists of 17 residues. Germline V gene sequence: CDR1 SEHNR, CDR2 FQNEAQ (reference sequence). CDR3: CASSLANRQEISYEQYF. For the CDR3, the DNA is TGTGCCAGCAGCTTAGCGAACAGGCAGGAAATCTCCTACGAGCAGTACTTC.

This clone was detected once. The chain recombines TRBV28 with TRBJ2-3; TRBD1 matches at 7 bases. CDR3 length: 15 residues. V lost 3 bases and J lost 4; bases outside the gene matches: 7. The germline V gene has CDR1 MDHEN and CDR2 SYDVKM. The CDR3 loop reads CASSFPGTEADTQYF. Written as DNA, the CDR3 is TGTGCCAGCAGTTTTCCGGGGACAGAAGCAGATACGCAGTATTTT.